One and the same sample provided the 16 T cell receptor beta chains below, sequenced in a study of blood T cell repertoires in COVID-19. Assay: immunoSEQ multiplex PCR; the TCRdb copy retains only in-frame clones and omits some. The table lists 150,000 to 200,000 clones, 60% to 85% of them singletons, with roughly 17% in the top ten. Sequencing was done on a sample of peripheral blood. These receptors all stem from a man aged 60 to 69 with active or convalescent COVID-19.

V usage is TRBV18 and J usage is TRBJ2-2; a weak D match, TRBD1 (5 bases). Germline V gene data show CDR1 as KGHSH and CDR2 as LQKENI. The CDR3 sequence is 14 residues long. Deletions cut 5 bases from V and 6 bases from J, with 13 bases between. DNA for the CDR3: TGTGCCAGCTCAGTTGACCTAGGGGCCGGGGAGCTGTTTTTT. Translated: CASSVDLGAGELFF.

The chain joins TRBV6-5 to TRBJ1-2; a possible D gene is TRBD1 (5 bases). Germline CDR1 is MNHEY and CDR2 is SVGAGI. The CDR3 has 16 amino acids. V dropped 2 bases and J dropped 8 bases, with 21 bases sitting between them. The CDR3 sequence: CASSYMGQGALGGYTF. The CDR3 region has the DNA TGTGCCAGCAGTTACATGGGCCAGGGCGCACTGGGGGGCTACACCTTC.

The chain carries TRBV7-8 and TRBJ2-1, with a possible D match to TRBD2 (6 bases). The CDR3 has 18 residues. Germline CDR1 reads SGHVS; CDR2 reads FQNEAQ. Trimming removed 5 bases from V and 0 bases from J, with 20 bases in between. CDR3: CASSQQGPSESSYNEQFF. The CDR3 nucleotides are TGTGCCAGCAGCCAGCAAGGGCCTAGCGAGAGCTCCTACAATGAGCAGTTCTTC.

The chain couples TRBV24-1 to TRBJ2-1; 9 bases map to TRBD1. The trim removed 3 bases at V and 7 bases at J, leaving 9 bases unmatched. The CDR3 is 16 amino acids. Germline V gives CDR1 KGHDR, CDR2 SFDVKD. CDR3 residues: CATSDRSGTGTNEQFF. The DNA of the CDR3 is TGTGCCACCAGTGATCGTTCCGGGACAGGGACTAATGAGCAGTTCTTC.

The chain links TRBV24-1 to TRBJ1-5, with TRBD1 identical over 11 bases. V was pared by 3 bases and J by 6 bases, with 6 bases of the junction left unmatched. CDR1 is KGHDR, CDR2 SFDVKD, per germline. CDR3 size: 16 residues. DNA for the CDR3: TGTGCCACCAGTGATAACTACGGGACAGGGGGTCAGCCCCAGCATTTT. This gives the protein CATSDNYGTGGQPQHF.

This sequence joins TRBV19 and TRBJ2-7, with D possibly matching TRBD1 (6 bases). CDR3 length equals 13 residues. The V end was cut by 3 bases, the J end by 4 bases, with 10 bases between. Germline V lookup: CDR1 LNHDA, CDR2 SQIVND (reference sequence). Here the CDR3 reads CASSMAQGYEQYF. The CDR3 bases are TGTGCCAGTAGTATGGCTCAGGGGTACGAGCAGTACTTC.

This clone appeared a single time. The chain uses TRBV30 and TRBJ2-1, with 11 bases fitting TRBD2. This CDR3 spans 15 amino acids. Germline loops: CDR1 GTSNPN, CDR2 SVGIG (reference sequence). The ends lost 4 bases at V and 7 bases at J; junction bases unmatched: 9. CDR3 protein: CAWTVAGGPMNEQFF. The CDR3 DNA follows: TGTGCCTGGACGGTAGCGGGAGGGCCTATGAATGAGCAGTTCTTC. Using reference TRBV30 and TRBJ2-1 for the parts outside the CDR3, the full variable domain is SQTIHQWPATLVQPVGSPLSLECTVEGTSNPNLYWYRQAAGRGLQLLFYSVGIGQISSEVPQNLSASRPQDRQFILSSKKLLLSDSGFYLCAWTVAGGPMNEQFFGPGTRLTVL.

The gene calls are TRBV5-4 and TRBJ1-4, with D tentatively TRBD1 (6 bases). This CDR3 has 16 residues. Germline V gene sequence: CDR1 SGHNT, CDR2 YYREEE (reference sequence). Trimming stripped 4 bases from V and 0 bases from J, with 13 bases between. The CDR3 is CASSNKGGTTNEKLFF. CDR3 bases: TGTGCCAGCAGCAACAAGGGGGGGACAACTAATGAAAAACTGTTTTTT.

The J gene is TRBJ1-4, the V gene TRBV9; the D gene is possibly TRBD1 (5 bases). Germline V gene sequence: CDR1 SGDLS, CDR2 YYNGEE. CDR3 size: 15 residues. Trimming pared 3 bases from V and 7 bases from J, leaving 16 bases between. The CDR3 coding sequence is TGTGCCAGCAGCGCCTCCGGGGGATGGAGTGAAAAACTGTTTTTT. Translation gives CASSASGGWSEKLFF.

The chain joins TRBV11-2 to TRBJ2-1, with D tentatively TRBD2 (5 bases). Germline CDR1 and CDR2: SGHAT and FQNNGV. V was cut by 7 bases and J by 8 bases, with 18 bases left in between. The CDR3 loop spans 14 amino acids. CDR3 sequence reads: CASKIEASMYEQFF. The CDR3, as DNA: TGTGCCAGCAAGATCGAGGCTAGCATGTATGAGCAGTTCTTC.

This clone was counted once. The CDR3, as DNA: TGTGCCAGCAGTTCGGACACCGGGGAGCTGTTTTTT. Its translation: CASSSDTGELFF. The chain employs TRBV12-3 or TRBV12-4 and TRBJ2-2; D is unresolved. The CDR3 spans 12 residues. V shed 4 bases and J shed 3 bases, with 3 bases lying between them.

This chain links TRBV27 with TRBJ1-4; D perhaps matches TRBD1 (5 bases). Germline V gene sequence: CDR1 MNHEY, CDR2 SMNVEV (reference sequence). Trimming stripped 6 bases from V and 6 bases from J, with 17 bases between. This CDR3 spans 15 amino acids. The CDR3 nucleotides read TGTGCCAGCAGCCTCAACGGGGGATCTGATGAAAAACTGTTTTTT. This encodes CASSLNGGSDEKLFF.

V is TRBV7-2 and J is TRBJ2-1, with no clear D. The V gene's germline CDR1 is SGHTA and CDR2 FQGNSA. The CDR3 consists of 13 residues. Between the trimmed V and J ends, which lost 1 base and 10 bases, there was a span of 11 bases. The CDR3 coding sequence is TGTGCCAGCAGCTTAGTGGGCTTTTCAGAGCAGTTCTTC. This codes for CASSLVGFSEQFF.

V usage is TRBV7-7 and J usage is TRBJ2-5; 11 bases map to TRBD2. The V and J ends lost 3 bases and 5 bases, in that order; junction bases with no gene match: 5. The CDR3 totals 15 residues. Germline CDR1 and CDR2: SSHAT and FNYEAQ (reference sequence). CDR3 nucleotide sequence: TGTGCCAGCAGCTTTACTAGCGGGAGAGGGGAGACCCAGTACTTC. This sequence encodes CASSFTSGRGETQYF.

The rearrangement joins TRBV14 to TRBJ1-2, with D unresolved. With 0 bases removed from V and 8 bases from J, the gap between germline ends came to 10 bases. CDR1 and CDR2 (germline): SGHDN, FVKESK. The CDR3 consists of 13 residues. In DNA form, the CDR3 reads TGTGCCAGCAGCCAAGACCCCCCGGGGGGCTACACCTTC. Translation: CASSQDPPGGYTF.

The chain recombines TRBV4-2 with TRBJ1-5; D gene uncertain. Germline CDR1 reads LGHNA; CDR2 reads YNFKEQ. The length of the CDR3 is 15 residues. V dropped 1 base and J dropped 11 bases, with 18 bases sitting between them. CDR3 coding DNA: TGTGCCAGCAGCCAAGGCGACTCCGGGATTTTGACCCAGCATTTT. As protein: CASSQGDSGILTQHF.